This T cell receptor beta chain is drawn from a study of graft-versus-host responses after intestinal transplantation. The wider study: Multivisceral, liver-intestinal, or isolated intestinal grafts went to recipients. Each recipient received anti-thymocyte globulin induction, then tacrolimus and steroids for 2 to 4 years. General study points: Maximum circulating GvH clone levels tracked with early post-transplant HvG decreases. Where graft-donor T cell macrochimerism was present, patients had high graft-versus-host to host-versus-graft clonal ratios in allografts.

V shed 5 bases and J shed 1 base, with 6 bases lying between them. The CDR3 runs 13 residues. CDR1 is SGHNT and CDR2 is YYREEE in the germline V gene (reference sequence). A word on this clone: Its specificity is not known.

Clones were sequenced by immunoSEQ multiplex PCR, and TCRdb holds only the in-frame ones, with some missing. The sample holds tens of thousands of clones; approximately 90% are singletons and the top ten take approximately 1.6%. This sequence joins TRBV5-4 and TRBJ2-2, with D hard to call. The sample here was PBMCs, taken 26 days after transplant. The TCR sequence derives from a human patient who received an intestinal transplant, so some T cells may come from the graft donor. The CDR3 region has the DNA TGTGCCAGCAGTGAGCAGAACACCGGGGAGCTGTTTTTT. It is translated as CASSEQNTGELFF.